A selection of T cell receptor beta chains follows, all from one sample in a study of CD8+ T cells in alopecia areata. TCRdb's table, derived via immunoSEQ multiplex PCR, lists solely in-frame clones and lacks some. The sample holds approximately 200,000 clones, about 60% seen once. Sequenced material: CD4+ T cells sorted from blood, taken at week 4, from a patient treated with tofacitinib. These receptor sequences come from a human donor with alopecia areata. CDR3s include the opening cysteine and the closing phenylalanine or tryptophan. The D gene is left open where the match is weak. Rows give clone size only sometimes, using once, few, many, or a class for an expanded clone.

d_call j_call v_call clone_size cdr3_aa cdr3_nt
NA TRBJ2-5 TRBV29-1 NA CSVEKHSPPQETQYF TGCAGCGTTGAGAAACACTCCCCGCCACAAGAGACCCAGTACTTC
TRBD1 TRBJ2-1 TRBV15 few CATSRYRGSYNEQFF TGTGCCACCAGCAGGTACAGGGGCTCCTACAATGAGCAGTTCTTC
NA TRBJ1-2 TRBV20-1 few CSATYLGATF TGCAGTGCTACCTACTTGGGAGCCACCTTC
TRBD2 TRBJ2-5 TRBV11-2 NA CASSLGLAVGETQYF TGTGCCAGCAGCTTAGGACTAGCGGTGGGGGAGACCCAGTACTTC
NA TRBJ2-7 TRBV27 once CASSFTVGSPSYEQYF TGTGCCAGCAGTTTTACGGTCGGGTCCCCATCCTACGAGCAGTACTTC
NA TRBJ2-7 TRBV27 NA CASSSAVSYEQYF TGTGCCAGCAGTTCAGCAGTGAGCTACGAGCAGTACTTC
NA TRBJ2-5 TRBV6-5 NA CASRGGLKTQYF TGTGCCAGCAGAGGGGGGTTGAAGACCCAGTACTTC
NA TRBJ1-2 TRBV6-4 NA CASSDGVGGYTF TGTGCCAGCAGTGACGGGGTTGGTGGCTACACCTTC
NA TRBJ1-1 TRBV29-1 NA CSVGTAEAFF TGCAGCGTTGGGACAGCCGAAGCTTTCTTT
TRBD2 TRBJ2-1 TRBV30 few CALAGDYNEQFF TGTGCCCTAGCGGGAGACTACAATGAGCAGTTCTTC
NA TRBJ1-5 TRBV2 NA CASSEEGIGNQPQHF TGTGCCAGCAGTGAAGAGGGTATTGGCAATCAGCCCCAGCATTTT
NA TRBJ1-5 TRBV30 NA CAWSGARGGFSNQPQHF TGTGCCTGGAGTGGGGCCAGGGGAGGTTTTAGCAATCAGCCCCAGCATTTT
NA TRBJ2-7 TRBV11-2 NA CASSVRDTGHYEQYF TGTGCCAGCAGCGTCCGGGACACGGGGCATTACGAGCAGTACTTC
NA TRBJ2-3 TRBV7-3 NA CASSLSPTGGTDTQYF TGTGCCAGCAGCTTAAGCCCAACGGGAGGCACAGATACGCAGTATTTT
NA TRBJ1-5 TRBV29-1 NA CSVVEATVGQPQHF TGCAGCGTTGTGGAGGCGACCGTCGGACAGCCCCAGCATTTT